These 7 T cell receptor beta chains originate from one sample sequenced in a study of technical replicates of blood from a handful of donors. This table comes from immunoSEQ multiplex PCR, and its TCRdb copy is limited to in-frame clones, with some not included. The sample holds roughly 72,000 clones, approximately 93% seen once. The sample taken for sequencing was T cells isolated from PBMCs. These receptors came from a human donor in good health.

CDR3: CALSSGTESSYEQYF. The DNA for the CDR3 is TGTGCCTTATCCTCCGGGACAGAAAGCTCCTACGAGCAGTACTTC. The V and J genes are TRBV6-1 and TRBJ2-7; 7 bases match TRBD1. The J segment lost 0 bases and the V segment lost 11 bases, leaving 13 bases of the junction unmatched. This CDR3 region has 15 residues. CDR1 and CDR2 (germline): MNHNS, SASEGT.

The chain combines TRBV6-6 with TRBJ1-3, with TRBD1 identical over 7 bases. The CDR3 has 14 residues. J gave up 4 bases and V 3 bases, and 3 bases lay outside the gene matches. Looked up from germline, CDR1 is MNHNY and CDR2 is SVGAGI (reference sequence). The CDR3 reads CASSYTGVGNTIYF. CDR3 bases: TGTGCCAGCAGTTATACAGGGGTGGGAAACACCATATATTTT.

The chain links TRBV9 to TRBJ1-1, with TRBD1 as a possible D gene (6 bases). Trimming cost V 0 bases and J 7 bases, with 10 bases left between them. The germline V gene has CDR1 SGDLS and CDR2 YYNGEE. This CDR3 is built from 13 residues. CDR3 coding DNA: TGTGCCAGCAGCGTAGGGACAGCTCTTGAAGCTTTCTTT. This codes for CASSVGTALEAFF.

V is TRBV28 and J is TRBJ2-5; possibly TRBD2 for D (6 bases). Germline assignment: CDR1 MDHEN and CDR2 SYDVKM. Deletions cut 7 bases from V and 2 bases from J, with 14 bases between. This CDR3 contains 14 residues. The CDR3 reads CASNTKGLQETQYF. The CDR3 DNA is TGTGCCAGCAATACCAAGGGACTTCAAGAGACCCAGTACTTC.

V is TRBV5-1 and J is TRBJ2-1, with 8 bases fitting TRBD2. This CDR3 region has 14 residues. Trimming at V came to 0 bases and at J to 7 bases, leaving 3 bases not matched to a gene. CDR1 is SGHRS, CDR2 YFSETQ, per germline. The CDR3 region is CASSLVLADNEQFF. CDR3 bases: TGCGCCAGCAGCTTGGTACTAGCGGATAATGAGCAGTTCTTC.

The chain carries TRBV15 and TRBJ2-3; D perhaps matches TRBD2 (5 bases). The ends were cut back, 1 base at V and 2 bases at J, with 7 bases in the middle. The germline CDR1 and CDR2 sequences are LNHNV and YYDKDF (reference sequence). The CDR3 consists of 14 residues. CDR3: CATSRAGFTDTQYF. The CDR3 nucleotides read TGTGCCACCAGCAGAGCGGGGTTCACAGATACGCAGTATTTT.

The chain joins TRBV4-1 to TRBJ1-5; 7 bases map to TRBD1. The germline V gene has CDR1 MGHRA and CDR2 YSYEKL. The CDR3 extends over 15 amino acids. The trim removed 4 bases at V and 4 bases at J, leaving 7 bases unmatched. CDR3 protein: CASSLVRQGNQPQHF. In DNA form, the CDR3 reads TGCGCCAGCAGCCTAGTTCGACAGGGAAATCAGCCCCAGCATTTT.